The next 21 T cell receptor beta chains were all read from a single sample in a study of blood T cell repertoires in COVID-19. Profiled with immunoSEQ multiplex PCR; TCRdb holds only in-frame clones, not every one. The data contain roughly 140,000 clones, 81% of them singletons. The sequencing input was peripheral blood. The source is a human donor in a cohort sampled during active COVID-19.

J is TRBJ1-5 and V is TRBV18; D possibly corresponds to TRBD1 (6 bases). V dropped 6 bases and J dropped 0 bases, with 15 bases sitting between them. Per germline, CDR1 KGHSH and CDR2 LQKENI. The CDR3 has 16 amino acids. The CDR3 sequence: CASSTFGTNSNQPQHF. The CDR3 region has the DNA TGTGCCAGCTCGACCTTCGGGACAAATAGCAATCAGCCCCAGCATTTT.

V and J are TRBV11-2 and TRBJ1-1; 9 bases are shared with TRBD1. This CDR3 has 15 amino acids. The junction had 0 bases not matched to a gene; V was cut back by 1 base and J by 0 bases. Looked up from germline, CDR1 is SGHAT and CDR2 is FQNNGV. The CDR3 sequence is CASSLGTGVNTEAFF. As DNA, the CDR3 is TGTGCCAGCAGCTTAGGGACAGGGGTGAACACTGAAGCTTTCTTT.

V is TRBV6-6 and J is TRBJ2-5, with no clear D. CDR3 size: 18 residues. Germline V gives CDR1 MNHNY, CDR2 SVGAGI (reference sequence). Trimming cost V 6 bases and J 1 base, with 24 bases left between them. CDR3 sequence (DNA): TGTGCCAGCAGCCGAAGCGCCCCCACTTCAATCTCCCAAGAGACCCAGTACTTC. This codes for CASSRSAPTSISQETQYF.

This chain links TRBV7-2 with TRBJ1-1, with TRBD1 as a possible D gene (5 bases). Germline V gene lookup returns CDR1 SGHTA and CDR2 FQGNSA. This CDR3 is built from 12 residues. With 2 bases removed from V and 4 bases from J, the gap between germline ends came to 5 bases. CDR3 nucleotides: TGTGCCAGCAGCTTAAGGGGCACTGAAGCTTTCTTT. Residues: CASSLRGTEAFF.

The J gene is TRBJ1-1, the V gene TRBV28, with a possible D match to TRBD1 (5 bases). V was shortened by 5 bases and J by 2 bases, with 18 bases between the two germline ends. CDR3 length: 16 residues. From germline, CDR1 is MDHEN and CDR2 SYDVKM. CDR3 residues: CASSPPRGGINTEAFF. The DNA for the CDR3 is TGTGCCAGCAGTCCCCCCCGGGGGGGGATTAACACTGAAGCTTTCTTT. Full variable domain (missing parts from reference TRBV28 and TRBJ1-1): DVKVTQSSRYLVKRTGEKVFLECVQDMDHENMFWYRQDPGLGLRLIYFSYDVKMKEKGDIPEGYSVSREKKERFSLILESASTNQTSMYLCASSPPRGGINTEAFFGQGTRLTVV.

The rearrangement joins TRBV5-1 to TRBJ1-4; tentatively, D is TRBD1 (5 bases). The CDR3 has 14 amino acids. V shed 4 bases and J shed 3 bases, with 10 bases lying between them. Per germline, CDR1 SGHRS and CDR2 YFSETQ. CDR3: CASSLGQANEKLFF. The CDR3 DNA follows: TGCGCCAGCAGCCTGGGGCAGGCTAATGAAAAACTGTTTTTT.

The chain links TRBV6-4 to TRBJ2-1, with 14 bases lining up with TRBD2. V shed 2 bases and J 1 base; nucleotides not matched to a gene: 7. CDR1 is MRHNA and CDR2 is SNTAGT in the germline V gene. The CDR3 loop spans 19 amino acids. Here the CDR3 reads CASSDGGLAGVRSYNEQFF. As DNA, the CDR3 is TGTGCCAGCAGTGACGGGGGACTAGCGGGAGTGCGTTCCTACAATGAGCAGTTCTTC.

The chain recombines TRBV3-1 (or the pseudogene TRBV3-2) with TRBJ1-2; TRBD1 matches at 8 bases. The CDR3 is 12 residues long. In germline, CDR1 is LGHDT, CDR2 YNNKEL (reference sequence). J gave up 5 bases and V 7 bases, and 3 bases lay outside the gene matches. The CDR3 sequence is CASNTGGYGYTF. The CDR3 region has the DNA TGTGCCAGCAATACAGGGGGGTATGGCTACACCTTC.

The genes are TRBV18 and TRBJ2-3, with a weak D call TRBD2 (6 bases). V was trimmed by 0 bases and J by 0 bases, leaving 10 bases between them. The V gene's germline CDR1 is KGHSH and CDR2 LQKENI. This CDR3 contains 16 residues. The chain's CDR3 is CASSPPEGTSTDTQYF. In DNA form, the CDR3 reads TGTGCCAGCTCACCACCTGAAGGGACTAGCACAGATACGCAGTATTTT. Drawing the rest from reference TRBV18 and TRBJ2-3, the complete variable domain is NAGVMQNPRHLVRRRGQEARLRCSPMKGHSHVYWYRQLPEEGLKFMVYLQKENIIDESGMPKERFSAEFPKEGPSILRIQQVVRGDSAAYFCASSPPEGTSTDTQYFGPGTRLTVL.

V is TRBV28 and J is TRBJ1-2; 7 nucleotides align to TRBD1. The CDR3 spans 15 residues. Germline lookup yields CDR1 MDHEN and CDR2 SYDVKM. V lost 5 bases to trimming and J lost 1 base; unmatched junction nucleotides: 7. CDR3 nucleotides: TGTGCCAGCAGTACAACAGGGGAAAGTAACTATGGCTACACCTTC. It encodes CASSTTGESNYGYTF.

The sample holds one count of this clone. The rearrangement links TRBV19 to TRBJ2-7; weak D call: TRBD1 (5 bases). Germline loops: CDR1 LNHDA, CDR2 SQIVND (reference sequence). V dropped 6 bases and J dropped 7 bases, with 19 bases sitting between them. The CDR3 is 14 residues long. The CDR3 DNA follows: TGTGCCAGTAGGCCCCAGGCTGCTAACAGGGAGCAGTACTTC. Protein sequence: CASRPQAANREQYF.

V usage is TRBV11-2 and J usage is TRBJ1-1; D unresolved. The CDR3 has 15 residues. Per germline, CDR1 SGHAT and CDR2 FQNNGV. The V and J ends lost 4 bases and 1 base respectively, with 13 bases between them. The CDR3 reads CASSSWSNRNTEAFF. CDR3 bases: TGTGCCAGCAGCTCCTGGAGCAACCGGAACACTGAAGCTTTCTTT. The entire variable domain, with the rest obtained from reference TRBV11-2 and TRBJ1-1, is as follows: EAGVAQSPRYKIIEKRQSVAFWCNPISGHATLYWYQQILGQGPKLLIQFQNNGVVDDSQLPKDRFSAERLKGVDSTLKIQPAKLEDSAVYLCASSSWSNRNTEAFFGQGTRLTVV.

The chain couples TRBV5-1 to TRBJ1-1; D uncertain. CDR1 is SGHRS and CDR2 is YFSETQ in the germline V gene. This CDR3 region has 13 residues. The V end was cut by 3 bases, the J end by 1 base, with 7 bases between. CDR3 residues: CASSWEQNTEAFF. The CDR3 region has the DNA TGCGCCAGCAGCTGGGAGCAGAACACTGAAGCTTTCTTT.

The chain uses TRBV18 and TRBJ2-7, with D possibly being TRBD1 (5 bases). This CDR3 spans 14 amino acids. Germline lookup yields CDR1 KGHSH and CDR2 LQKENI. V was trimmed by 2 bases and J by 5 bases, leaving 13 bases between them. The CDR3 DNA is TGTGCCAGCTCACCATTCTCGACAGCCCACGAGCAGTACTTC. As protein: CASSPFSTAHEQYF. Supplemented by reference TRBV18 and TRBJ2-7, the full variable domain reads NAGVMQNPRHLVRRRGQEARLRCSPMKGHSHVYWYRQLPEEGLKFMVYLQKENIIDESGMPKERFSAEFPKEGPSILRIQQVVRGDSAAYFCASSPFSTAHEQYFGPGTRLTVT.

This chain uses TRBV5-4 with TRBJ2-1; 8 positions agree with TRBD1. The CDR3 is 15 residues long. Per germline, CDR1 SGHNT and CDR2 YYREEE (reference sequence). Unmatched junction bases numbered 7, after V lost 4 bases and J lost 4 bases. The CDR3 DNA sequence: TGTGCCAGCAGCCCTATGGACAGGGAATACAATGAGCAGTTCTTC. This translates into CASSPMDREYNEQFF.

The chain combines TRBV5-4 with TRBJ1-2; 10 bases fit TRBD1. With 4 bases clipped from V and 6 bases from J, the junction kept 6 bases outside the gene matches. The CDR3 totals 14 residues. Germline V gene sequence: CDR1 SGHNT, CDR2 YYREEE (reference sequence). CDR3 sequence: CASSKGQGLDGYTF. The CDR3 DNA reads as TGTGCCAGCAGCAAGGGACAGGGGCTCGATGGCTACACCTTC. Supplemented by reference TRBV5-4 and TRBJ1-2, the full variable domain reads ETGVTQSPTHLIKTRGQQVTLRCSSQSGHNTVSWYQQALGQGPQFIFQYYREEENGRGNFPPRFSGLQFPNYSSELNVNALELDDSALYLCASSKGQGLDGYTFGSGTRLTVV.

This clone was seen only a few times. The gene calls are TRBV13 and TRBJ2-7, with D unclear. V was trimmed by 5 bases and J by 3 bases, leaving 5 bases between them. The CDR3 is 11 amino acids. Germline lookup yields CDR1 PRHDT and CDR2 FYEKMQ (reference sequence). The CDR3 spells CASSQNYEQYF. Here the CDR3 DNA reads TGTGCCAGCAGCCAGAACTACGAGCAGTACTTC.

This chain joins TRBV6-5 and TRBJ2-6; the D is unclear. CDR3 length equals 13 residues. The germline CDR1 and CDR2 sequences are MNHEY and SVGAGI. V lost 6 bases, J lost 0 bases, and 3 bases lay in between. As DNA, the CDR3 is TGTGCCAGCAGACTCTCTGGGGCCAACGTCCTGACTTTC. Residues: CASRLSGANVLTF.

Here the CDR3 DNA reads TGTGCCAGCAGCAAAGTGTCCCCGAGGACAGATACGCAGTATTTT. Protein sequence: CASSKVSPRTDTQYF. The chain couples TRBV7-2 to TRBJ2-3; D remains ambiguous. Trimming removed 5 bases at V and 3 bases at J, with 15 bases between. This CDR3 is built from 15 residues. From germline, CDR1 is SGHTA and CDR2 FQGNSA.

The sample holds one count of this clone. The chain uses TRBV11-2 and TRBJ2-7, with 7 bases fitting TRBD1. Unmatched junction bases numbered 6, after V lost 6 bases and J lost 1 base. Germline V CDR1 and CDR2: SGHAT, FQNNGV. This CDR3 spans 14 amino acids. Written as DNA, the CDR3 is TGTGCCAGCAGGGAACAGGGGTTTTCCTACGAGCAGTACTTC. This gives the protein CASREQGFSYEQYF.

This chain connects TRBV14 to TRBJ2-1; the match to TRBD1 covers 9 bases. The CDR3 loop spans 15 amino acids. V lost 0 bases and J lost 7; bases outside the gene matches: 4. Germline V gives CDR1 SGHDN, CDR2 FVKESK. This CDR3 is CASSQDGTGNNEQFF. The DNA for the CDR3 is TGTGCCAGCAGCCAAGATGGGACAGGGAATAATGAGCAGTTCTTC.